This T cell receptor beta chain was profiled in a study of T cell repertoires in cytomegalovirus infection. Whole-study context: CMV epitopes used comprised recently identified HLA-C-restricted ones and well-studied HLA-B-restricted ones. Evidence of both CMV infection and a matching HLA type came from public TCR beta signatures.

This CDR3 is 12 amino acids long. Germline V lookup: CDR1 MNHEY, CDR2 SMNVEV (reference sequence). V was pared by 6 bases and J by 6 bases, with 2 bases of the junction left unmatched. Each CDR3 protein gets one entry after TCRdb re-called the reads with MiXCR. The sample holds about 920,000 distinct CDR3 sequences, approximately 33% seen once. Study results and caveats: CMV-specific HLA-C-restricted TCR beta clonotypes dominated the ex vivo response. Identification of carriers of CMV plus the relevant HLA was achieved through cumulative public TCR beta family frequency.

This clonotype was counted a few times. Its antigen is currently unknown. The V gene is TRBV27, the J gene TRBJ1-5; 7 bases align to TRBD1. The clonotype was recovered from a human donor in good health (CMV status not recorded). Some clones in this sample may be carry-over from other donors' samples. This specimen was cultured CD8+ T cells from PBMCs, taken from culture after CMV antigen stimulation. The CDR3 is CASRQGFQPQHF. The CDR3 bases are TGTGCCAGCAGACAGGGGTTTCAGCCCCAGCATTTT.